Below are 13 T cell receptor beta chains sequenced from a single sample in a study of cytomegalovirus exposure and HLA in healthy donors. Both 60 Vbeta primers and 13 Jbeta primers went into the PCR. The method was immunoSEQ multiplex PCR; TCRdb's version includes in-frame clones alone and lacks a portion of them. The table includes around 99,000 clones, roughly 82% detected once. Sequencing was done on a sample of PBMCs. The receptor source for this set is a man aged 30 to 45 in good health and CMV-seropositive.

The chain is built from TRBV5-1 and TRBJ2-1, with 9 bases fitting TRBD1. Per germline, CDR1 SGHRS and CDR2 YFSETQ. The CDR3 runs to 14 residues. Losses at the gene ends were 4 bases for V and 8 bases for J; bases not matched to a gene: 7. The DNA for the CDR3 is TGCGCCAGCAGCGCTTACAGGGGGCCCGATGAGCAGTTCTTC. The encoded protein is CASSAYRGPDEQFF.

This rearrangement joins TRBV5-1 to TRBJ2-5; 7 nucleotides agree with TRBD2. There are 13 residues in the CDR3. Per the germline V gene, CDR1 is SGHRS and CDR2 is YFSETQ. The J segment lost 2 bases and the V segment lost 5 bases, leaving 3 bases of the junction unmatched. The CDR3 loop reads CASRGGLQETQYF. For the CDR3, the DNA is TGCGCCAGCAGGGGGGGACTACAAGAGACCCAGTACTTC.

The chain links TRBV29-1 to TRBJ2-7; D perhaps matches TRBD2 (5 bases). CDR3 size: 14 residues. Germline V CDR1 and CDR2: SQVTM, ANQGSEA. V shed 4 bases and J shed 1 base, with 14 bases lying between them. The CDR3 coding sequence is TGCAGCGTTGCGAAGCGGCATGGTTCCTACGAGCAGTACTTC. It codes for CSVAKRHGSYEQYF.

The genes are TRBV5-1 and TRBJ1-3, with D unresolved. The germline CDR1 and CDR2 sequences are SGHRS and YFSETQ. The length of the CDR3 is 14 residues. Deletions cut 0 bases from V and 4 bases from J, with 8 bases between. DNA of the CDR3: TGCGCCAGCAGCTTGGAGCGGCCAGGAAACACCATATATTTT. It specifies CASSLERPGNTIYF.

The CDR3 loop reads CASRPSTGVNSPLHF. Written as DNA, the CDR3 is TGCGCCAGCAGACCCTCGACGGGGGTTAATTCACCCCTCCACTTT. The J gene is TRBJ1-6, the V gene TRBV5-1; possible D gene TRBD1, 5 bases. Deletions cut 5 bases from V and 6 bases from J, with 15 bases between. The CDR3 runs to 15 residues. Looked up from germline, CDR1 is SGHRS and CDR2 is YFSETQ.

The rearrangement joins TRBV5-5 to TRBJ2-7; perhaps TRBD1 as D (6 bases). The CDR3 is made up of 14 amino acids. V lost 4 bases to trimming and J lost 3 bases, with 14 bases between them. Germline CDR1 is SGHKS and CDR2 is YYEKEE (reference sequence). This chain's CDR3 is CASSVQGGDYEQYF. The CDR3 DNA reads TGTGCCAGCAGCGTACAAGGGGGAGACTACGAGCAGTACTTC. Full variable domain (missing parts from reference TRBV5-5 and TRBJ2-7): DAGVTQSPTHLIKTRGQQVTLRCSPISGHKSVSWYQQVLGQGPQFIFQYYEKEERGRGNFPDRFSARQFPNYSSELNVNALLLGDSALYLCASSVQGGDYEQYFGPGTRLTVT.

The chain couples TRBV19 to TRBJ1-1, with a weak D call TRBD1 (5 bases). CDR3 length equals 13 residues. Germline assignment: CDR1 LNHDA and CDR2 SQIVND (reference sequence). With 7 bases removed from V and 6 bases from J, the gap between germline ends came to 15 bases. CDR3 amino acids: CASKLTERAEAFF. The CDR3 nucleotides are TGTGCCAGTAAGCTGACAGAAAGGGCTGAAGCTTTCTTT. Based on the CDR3 plus reference TRBV19 and TRBJ1-1, the full variable domain is DGGITQSPKYLFRKEGQNVTLSCEQNLNHDAMYWYRQDPGQGLRLIYYSQIVNDFQKGDIAEGYSVSREKKESFPLTVTSAQKNPTAFYLCASKLTERAEAFFGQGTRLTVV.

The V and J genes are TRBV2 and TRBJ2-7; weak D call: TRBD2 (6 bases). The V end was cut by 3 bases, the J end by 3 bases, with 12 bases between. The CDR3 has 14 residues. CDR1 and CDR2 (germline): SNHLY, FYNNEI. The CDR3 is CASSEAGTRYEQYF. The CDR3 DNA follows: TGTGCCAGCAGTGAGGCAGGGACTCGCTACGAGCAGTACTTC.

This sequence joins TRBV11-2 and TRBJ1-5; 10 bases are a match to TRBD1. V lost 5 bases and J lost 3; bases outside the gene matches: 4. The CDR3 is 15 amino acids. The V gene's germline CDR1 is SGHAT and CDR2 FQNNGV. The CDR3 bases are TGTGCCAGCAGCCCGGGGACAGGGGTCAATCAGCCCCAGCATTTT. Translation gives CASSPGTGVNQPQHF.

The V gene is TRBV6-5, the J gene TRBJ2-1; 10 nucleotides line up with TRBD2. V lost 8 bases to trimming and J lost 4 bases; unmatched junction nucleotides: 8. This CDR3 has 15 residues. Germline V gene sequence: CDR1 MNHEY, CDR2 SVGAGI. CDR3: CASLKRGGNYNEQFF. As DNA, the CDR3 is TGTGCCAGCCTTAAGCGGGGGGGAAATTACAATGAGCAGTTCTTC.

The chain joins TRBV10-3 to TRBJ2-6; D uncertain. Per the germline V gene, CDR1 is ENHRY and CDR2 is SYGVKD. With 0 bases removed from V and 0 bases from J, the gap between germline ends came to 15 bases. The CDR3 totals 19 residues. The CDR3 sequence: CAISESLVSPSSGANVLTF. DNA of the CDR3: TGTGCCATCAGTGAGTCCCTGGTCTCACCGAGCTCTGGGGCCAACGTCCTGACTTTC.

The chain has TRBV6-1 and TRBJ1-5; 8 bases match TRBD1. CDR1 and CDR2 from the germline V gene are MNHNS and SASEGT. V trimming: 8 bases; J trimming: 7 bases; junction bases outside the gene matches: 10. The CDR3 loop spans 14 amino acids. CDR3 sequence: CASEPGQGGQPQHF. For the CDR3, the DNA is TGTGCCAGCGAGCCTGGACAGGGAGGGCAGCCCCAGCATTTT.

J is TRBJ2-1 and V is TRBV9; 8 nucleotides line up with TRBD2. The V gene's germline CDR1 is SGDLS and CDR2 YYNGEE. V was pared by 2 bases and J by 10 bases, with 11 bases of the junction left unmatched. The length of the CDR3 is 15 residues. The chain's CDR3 is CASSVLSGGPREQFF. The CDR3 DNA is TGTGCCAGCAGCGTCCTTTCGGGGGGGCCACGGGAGCAGTTCTTC.